One and the same sample provided the 23 T cell receptor beta chains below, sequenced in a study of shared clonotypes between healthy human individuals. Clones were read by immunoSEQ multiplex PCR, and TCRdb kept only the in-frame ones, dropping some. Of roughly 2.2 million clones in the sample, approximately 93% were seen once. Sequenced material: naive CD4+ T cells from PBMCs. Regarding subset: CD45RA+ positively selected. These TCRs come from a man aged 18 to 35 in good health. Some clones in this sample may be carry-over from other donors' samples.

V gene TRBV28 combines with J gene TRBJ1-2, with TRBD1 as a possible D gene (5 bases). The ends were cut back, 1 base at V and 5 bases at J, with 20 bases in the middle. Germline CDR1 is MDHEN and CDR2 is SYDVKM. There are 17 residues in the CDR3. The CDR3, as DNA: TGTGCCAGCAGTTTATCGGTTTCGGGGGGACCCTATTATGGCTACACCTTC. This encodes CASSLSVSGGPYYGYTF.

In this sample, this clone turned up once. The chain is built from TRBV19 and TRBJ1-1, with TRBD1 matching over 7 bases. Germline assignment: CDR1 LNHDA and CDR2 SQIVND (reference sequence). This CDR3 spans 14 amino acids. V gave up 8 bases and J gave up 4 bases; unmatched junction bases: 10. The CDR3 DNA reads TGTGCCAGTTCCGTCGCAGGGGGTATCACTGAAGCTTTCTTT. Protein sequence: CASSVAGGITEAFF.

This chain joins TRBV7-3 and TRBJ2-5; possible D gene TRBD1, 6 bases. From germline, CDR1 is SGHTA and CDR2 FQGTGA. Trimming removed 3 bases from V and 5 bases from J, with 10 bases in between. The CDR3 consists of 13 residues. The CDR3 loop reads CASSFSGVETQYF. For the CDR3, the DNA is TGTGCCAGCAGCTTTTCAGGGGTGGAGACCCAGTACTTC.

The rearrangement joins TRBV11-2 to TRBJ2-7, with 10 bases aligning to TRBD1. The CDR3 consists of 15 residues. Germline loops: CDR1 SGHAT, CDR2 FQNNGV. After removal of 3 bases from V and 5 bases from J, the junction contained 7 bases not matched to a gene. CDR3 DNA: TGTGCCAGCAGCTTTGCCGGGACAGGGGCCCACGAGCAGTACTTC. Translated, it gives CASSFAGTGAHEQYF.

This clone was observed once. The chain combines TRBV27 with TRBJ2-1; the D gene is possibly TRBD2 (5 bases). The V and J ends lost 3 bases and 8 bases respectively, with 11 bases between them. The V gene's germline CDR1 is MNHEY and CDR2 SMNVEV (reference sequence). CDR3 length equals 13 residues. The CDR3: CASSLWETDEQFF. The CDR3 DNA is TGTGCCAGCAGTTTGTGGGAGACCGATGAGCAGTTCTTC.

The chain employs TRBV29-1 and TRBJ2-1; D not certain. The germline CDR1 and CDR2 sequences are SQVTM and ANQGSEA. The CDR3 is 16 residues long. The V end lost 3 bases, the J end lost 0 bases, and 15 bases lay between the germline ends. The CDR3 bases are TGCAGCGTTGATTCGTGGCGGCAGAGCTCCTACAATGAGCAGTTCTTC. Residues: CSVDSWRQSSYNEQFF.

The genes are TRBV11-2 and TRBJ1-3; 7 nucleotides agree with TRBD1. Trimming cost V 6 bases and J 2 bases; bases outside gene matches: 10. The CDR3 has 16 residues. Germline CDR1 reads SGHAT; CDR2 reads FQNNGV. This CDR3 reads CASRSNRGSPGNTIYF. The CDR3 DNA follows: TGTGCCAGCAGAAGTAACAGGGGCTCCCCTGGAAACACCATATATTTT.

V gene TRBV18 combines with J gene TRBJ2-3; D is ambiguous. V shed 1 base and J shed 5 bases, with 16 bases lying between them. The CDR3 has 16 residues. From germline, CDR1 is KGHSH and CDR2 LQKENI. For the CDR3, the DNA is TGTGCCAGCTCACCACAGTTAAACCCCGCGGAAGATACGCAGTATTTT. Translation: CASSPQLNPAEDTQYF.

Details on this clone: Other DNA sequences in the same sample also yield this CDR3. The V call is TRBV5-1, the J call TRBJ2-1, with 11 bases lining up with TRBD2. Germline CDR1 SGHRS, CDR2 YFSETQ. V lost 4 bases, J lost 3 bases, and 3 bases stayed unmatched. The CDR3 covers 15 residues. The CDR3 loop is CASSAGTSGYNEQFF. The CDR3 DNA is TGCGCCAGCAGCGCCGGGACTAGCGGCTACAATGAGCAGTTCTTC.

The J gene is TRBJ1-5, the V gene TRBV5-4; no reliable D call. The CDR3 totals 13 residues. From germline, CDR1 is SGHNT and CDR2 YYREEE (reference sequence). Trimming took 4 bases from V and 4 from J, leaving 9 bases between them. The CDR3 protein is CASSMGPNQPQHF. CDR3 sequence (DNA): TGTGCCAGCAGCATGGGCCCAAATCAGCCCCAGCATTTT.

The chain recombines TRBV5-1 with TRBJ2-1, with D unresolved. The V end lost 6 bases, the J end lost 2 bases, and 12 bases lay between the germline ends. Germline V gives CDR1 SGHRS, CDR2 YFSETQ. The CDR3 has 14 amino acids. The CDR3 coding sequence is TGCGCCAGCACTCCTGGCGAAACCTACAATGAGCAGTTCTTC. Protein: CASTPGETYNEQFF.

Of note for this clone: The identical CDR3 is also encoded by other nucleotide sequences in the sample. The rearrangement joins TRBV5-1 to TRBJ1-2, with 10 bases matching TRBD1. This CDR3 comprises 14 residues. Trimming removed 0 bases from V and 6 bases from J; junction bases left unmatched: 2. CDR1 and CDR2 from the germline V gene are SGHRS and YFSETQ. The CDR3 DNA sequence: TGCGCCAGCAGCTTGGGACAGGGGGCCGATGGCTACACCTTC. Translation: CASSLGQGADGYTF.

The genes are TRBV27 and TRBJ1-2, with 10 bases identical to TRBD1. This CDR3 spans 16 amino acids. From germline, CDR1 is MNHEY and CDR2 SMNVEV (reference sequence). V gave up 4 bases and J gave up 5 bases; unmatched junction bases: 10. This CDR3 reads CASSSDRGPNIYGYTF. The CDR3, as DNA: TGTGCCAGCAGTTCCGACAGGGGGCCTAATATATATGGCTACACCTTC.

The chain links TRBV5-1 to TRBJ1-1; 8 nucleotides agree with TRBD1. Germline V gives CDR1 SGHRS, CDR2 YFSETQ. The CDR3 has 14 residues. The junction had 4 bases not matched to a gene; V was cut back by 6 bases and J by 0 bases. The CDR3 spells CASNQGAMNTEAFF. DNA for the CDR3: TGCGCCAGCAACCAGGGGGCTATGAACACTGAAGCTTTCTTT.

This clone was seen a single time. V gene TRBV7-8 combines with J gene TRBJ1-1; the D is unclear. The ends were cut back, 1 base at V and 0 bases at J, with 15 bases in the middle. The V gene's germline CDR1 is SGHVS and CDR2 FQNEAQ. The CDR3 is 17 amino acids. The CDR3 DNA reads as TGTGCCAGCAGCTTAGGGGGTCTACAGATCATGAACACTGAAGCTTTCTTT. Translating gives CASSLGGLQIMNTEAFF.

The gene calls are TRBV5-1 and TRBJ2-3; D is undetermined. The CDR3 contains 16 residues. Trimming left V 3 bases short and J 0 bases short, with 14 bases between. The germline CDR1 and CDR2 sequences are SGHRS and YFSETQ. DNA of the CDR3: TGCGCCAGCAGCTCTAGTGGGAAAGGGAGCACAGATACGCAGTATTTT. Translated: CASSSSGKGSTDTQYF.

The chain combines TRBV6-4 with TRBJ2-6, with 8 bases fitting TRBD2. The germline V gene encodes CDR1 MRHNA and CDR2 SNTAGT. Germline trimming cut 0 bases from V and 2 bases from J; bases unmatched to any gene: 9. This CDR3 is 19 amino acids long. The CDR3 sequence: CASSDSGQAGGAGANVLTF. The CDR3 nucleotides read TGTGCCAGCAGTGACTCGGGTCAGGCGGGAGGAGCTGGGGCCAACGTCCTGACTTTC.

This clone showed up just a few times. This chain links TRBV25-1 with TRBJ1-1; D remains ambiguous. The CDR3 covers 13 residues. The V end lost 7 bases, the J end lost 0 bases, and 9 bases lay between the germline ends. In germline, CDR1 is MGHDK, CDR2 SYGVNS. CDR3 loop: CASTKGLNTEAFF. CDR3 DNA: TGTGCCAGCACGAAGGGTCTGAACACTGAAGCTTTCTTT.

This sequence joins TRBV15 and TRBJ2-7, with TRBD1 matching over 7 bases. This CDR3 has 13 residues. The V and J ends lost 1 base and 5 bases, in that order; junction bases with no gene match: 2. Germline values: CDR1 LNHNV, CDR2 YYDKDF (reference sequence). CDR3 nucleotide sequence: TGTGCCACCAGCAGAGCTAGGGGGCACGAGCAGTACTTC. This encodes CATSRARGHEQYF.

This rearrangement joins TRBV2 to TRBJ2-1; tentative D call: TRBD2 (6 bases). Germline V gives CDR1 SNHLY, CDR2 FYNNEI. Trimming cost V 7 bases and J 9 bases, with 13 bases left between them. The length of the CDR3 is 12 residues. The CDR3 nucleotides are TGTGCCAGCACCGTGGAGGGCTTTGAGCAGTTCTTC. Translated: CASTVEGFEQFF.

The chain recombines TRBV7-9 with TRBJ2-1; TRBD1 agrees at 7 bases. The ends lost 3 bases at V and 3 bases at J; junction bases unmatched: 5. Germline CDR1 and CDR2: SEHNR and FQNEAQ (reference sequence). The CDR3 length is 15 residues. DNA for the CDR3: TGTGCCAGCAGCTTCCCGGGACAGAACTACAATGAGCAGTTCTTC. Protein product: CASSFPGQNYNEQFF.

The V gene is TRBV10-3, the J gene TRBJ1-1; 11 bases match TRBD1. The CDR3 consists of 15 residues. V gave up 8 bases and J gave up 6 bases; unmatched junction bases: 11. CDR1 is ENHRY and CDR2 is SYGVKD in the germline V gene. CDR3 nucleotides: TGTGCCATCCGCACGGGACAGGGGGACGGCGCTGAAGCTTTCTTT. Its translation: CAIRTGQGDGAEAFF.

The chain employs TRBV19 and TRBJ1-5; D is perhaps TRBD1 (5 bases). Germline lookup yields CDR1 LNHDA and CDR2 SQIVND (reference sequence). The CDR3 runs to 16 residues. The germline V and J ends were trimmed by 9 bases and 0 bases, with 18 bases remaining between them. The CDR3 sequence: CASGLRDYVSNQPQHF. CDR3 in DNA: TGTGCCAGCGGACTCCGGGACTACGTTAGCAATCAGCCCCAGCATTTT.